A selection of T cell receptor beta chains follows, all from one sample in a study of T cell responses to AZD1222 COVID-19 vaccine. Profiled with immunoSEQ multiplex PCR; TCRdb holds only in-frame clones, not every one. Found here are about 82,000 clones, under 90% of them singletons; the top ten hold approximately 1.4%. The starting material was peripheral blood, obtained 28 days after the second AZD1222 dose. These receptors came from an adult who received the AZD1222 COVID-19 vaccine. Both conserved end residues are part of each CDR3. Each record gives: clone size, V gene, D gene, J gene, CDR3 DNA, CDR3 protein. D genes are given only for firm matches. Where a row states a size, it is once, few, many or the class of an expanded clone; other rows omit it.

clone size: -; V gene: TRBV3-1/TRBV3-2; D gene: -; J gene: TRBJ1-6; CDR3 DNA: TGTGCCAGCAGCCAAGATTCCAGGGGAGACTATAATTCACCCCTCCACTTT; CDR3 protein: CASSQDSRGDYNSPLHF
clone size: -; V gene: TRBV7-2; D gene: TRBD2; J gene: TRBJ2-3; CDR3 DNA: TGTGCCAGCAGCTTAGTAACTAGCGGGAGAGGGACAGATACGCAGTATTTT; CDR3 protein: CASSLVTSGRGTDTQYF
clone size: -; V gene: TRBV27; D gene: -; J gene: TRBJ1-1; CDR3 DNA: TGTGCCAGCAGTCACCCAGACTCAGGAGCTTTCTTT; CDR3 protein: CASSHPDSGAFF
clone size: -; V gene: TRBV10-3; D gene: -; J gene: TRBJ2-1; CDR3 DNA: TGTGCCATCCTGGGTCTGCGCTTGGGGGAGCAGTTCTTC; CDR3 protein: CAILGLRLGEQFF
clone size: few; V gene: TRBV29-1; D gene: TRBD1; J gene: TRBJ1-2; CDR3 DNA: TGCAGCGCTGAAACAGGGGGGTTGTTAGGCTACACCTTC; CDR3 protein: CSAETGGLLGYTF
clone size: -; V gene: TRBV7-9; D gene: -; J gene: TRBJ2-7; CDR3 DNA: TGTGCCAGCAGCCCCCCTCTCCCTGCCCTAGTGCTCGAGCAGTACTTC; CDR3 protein: CASSPPLPALVLEQYF
clone size: -; V gene: TRBV18; D gene: -; J gene: TRBJ2-4; CDR3 DNA: TGTGCCAGCTCACCGCAGGGCAGAGGTAAAAACATTCAGTACTTC; CDR3 protein: CASSPQGRGKNIQYF
clone size: -; V gene: TRBV7-2; D gene: TRBD1; J gene: TRBJ1-4; CDR3 DNA: TGTGCCAGCAGCTTAGACAGGGGGCAAAAACTGTTTTTT; CDR3 protein: CASSLDRGQKLFF
clone size: -; V gene: TRBV6-5; D gene: TRBD1; J gene: TRBJ1-3; CDR3 DNA: TGTGCCAGCAGTTTGACAGGGGTCCCCTCTGGAAACACCATATATTTT; CDR3 protein: CASSLTGVPSGNTIYF
clone size: -; V gene: TRBV28; D gene: -; J gene: TRBJ1-1; CDR3 DNA: TGTGCCAGCAGTCCACACCTTGAAGCTTTCTTT; CDR3 protein: CASSPHLEAFF
clone size: -; V gene: TRBV5-4; D gene: -; J gene: TRBJ2-2; CDR3 DNA: TGTGCCAGCAGCTGGGAGGGGGGAGGCACCGGGGAGCTGTTTTTT; CDR3 protein: CASSWEGGGTGELFF
clone size: -; V gene: TRBV27; D gene: TRBD1; J gene: TRBJ2-7; CDR3 DNA: TGTGCCAGCAGACCAAGACAGGGGTGGAGCGAGCAGTACTTC; CDR3 protein: CASRPRQGWSEQYF
clone size: -; V gene: TRBV10-3; D gene: TRBD1; J gene: TRBJ1-1; CDR3 DNA: TGTGCCATCAGCATGACAGGGAAAAACACTGAAGCTTTCTTT; CDR3 protein: CAISMTGKNTEAFF
clone size: once; V gene: TRBV7-2; D gene: TRBD2; J gene: TRBJ2-1; CDR3 DNA: TGTGCCAGCAGCTTAACCGGGAGGCTATACAATGAGCAGTTCTTC; CDR3 protein: CASSLTGRLYNEQFF
clone size: -; V gene: TRBV5-4; D gene: TRBD2; J gene: TRBJ2-1; CDR3 DNA: TGTGCCAGCAGCTCCGCCGGCGGGAGGGCCTACAATGAGCAGTTCTTC; CDR3 protein: CASSSAGGRAYNEQFF
clone size: -; V gene: TRBV28; D gene: -; J gene: TRBJ2-7; CDR3 DNA: TGTGCCAGCAATCTTCGATCTTTTACGGCCTACGAGCAGTACTTC; CDR3 protein: CASNLRSFTAYEQYF
clone size: -; V gene: TRBV19; D gene: -; J gene: TRBJ2-7; CDR3 DNA: TGTGCCAGTAGTACTCCCGGGCTCAACTACGAGCAGTACTTC; CDR3 protein: CASSTPGLNYEQYF
clone size: -; V gene: TRBV30; D gene: -; J gene: TRBJ2-3; CDR3 DNA: TGTGCCTGGAGTGTAAGAACGGGGGCGGATACGCAGTATTTT; CDR3 protein: CAWSVRTGADTQYF
clone size: once; V gene: TRBV29-1; D gene: TRBD1; J gene: TRBJ1-6; CDR3 DNA: TGCAGCGCAGCATCAGGGGGTAATTCACCCCTCCACTTT; CDR3 protein: CSAASGGNSPLHF
clone size: -; V gene: TRBV15; D gene: -; J gene: TRBJ2-7; CDR3 DNA: TGTGCCACCAGCATAGGGGTGCGCTACGAGCAGTACTTC; CDR3 protein: CATSIGVRYEQYF
clone size: -; V gene: TRBV18; D gene: TRBD1; J gene: TRBJ1-1; CDR3 DNA: TGTGCCAGCTCACGCTTAACAGGGGAGGTCACTGAAGCTTTCTTT; CDR3 protein: CASSRLTGEVTEAFF
clone size: -; V gene: TRBV6-5; D gene: TRBD1; J gene: TRBJ1-2; CDR3 DNA: TGTGCCAGCAGTTCACAACAGGGGTATGGCTACACCTTC; CDR3 protein: CASSSQQGYGYTF